The present TCR beta chain was sequenced within a study of blood T cell repertoires in COVID-19. The length of the CDR3 is 13 residues. V was cut by 4 bases and J by 7 bases, with 11 bases left in between. Looked up from germline, CDR1 is SGDLS and CDR2 is YYNGEE. Assay used: immunoSEQ multiplex PCR; TCRdb lists only in-frame clones, some missing. The table has about 250,000 clones, under 90% seen once. This clone turned up a few times. This sequence joins TRBV9 and TRBJ2-2; D not certain. The receptor was derived from a man between 40 and 49 years old who had recovered from COVID-19. Sequenced sample: PBMCs or T cells enriched from blood (not recorded which). The CDR3 nucleotides are TGTGCCAGCAGCCAATCTACGGTCGGGGAGCTGTTTTTT. Translated: CASSQSTVGELFF.